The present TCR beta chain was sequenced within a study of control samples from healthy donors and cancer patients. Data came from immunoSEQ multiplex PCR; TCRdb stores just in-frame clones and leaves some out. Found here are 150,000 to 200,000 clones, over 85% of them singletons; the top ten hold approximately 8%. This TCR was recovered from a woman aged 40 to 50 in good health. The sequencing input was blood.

CDR3 in DNA: TGTGCCAGCAGCTGGGGACACACGGAGTCCCAGCATTTT. It yields the protein CASSWGHTESQHF. This sequence joins TRBV7-2 and TRBJ1-5, with D possibly matching TRBD1 (6 bases). Germline V CDR1 and CDR2: SGHTA, FQGNSA. Trimming left V 4 bases short and J 11 bases short, with 15 bases between. The CDR3 length is 13 residues.